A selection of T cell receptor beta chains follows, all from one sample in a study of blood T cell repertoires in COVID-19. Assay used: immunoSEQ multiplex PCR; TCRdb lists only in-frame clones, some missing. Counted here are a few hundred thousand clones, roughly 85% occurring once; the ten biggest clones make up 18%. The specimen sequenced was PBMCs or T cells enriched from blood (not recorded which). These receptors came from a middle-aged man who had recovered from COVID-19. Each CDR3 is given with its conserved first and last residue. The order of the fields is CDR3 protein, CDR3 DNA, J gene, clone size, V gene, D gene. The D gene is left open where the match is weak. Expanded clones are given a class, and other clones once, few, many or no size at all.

CASSLSSGSGETQYF,TGTGCCAGCAGCTTGAGTAGCGGGAGCGGTGAGACCCAGTACTTC,TRBJ2-5,-,TRBV7-9,TRBD2
CSVEDPGTGLTGELFF,TGCAGCGTTGAAGATCCTGGGACAGGGCTGACCGGGGAGCTGTTTTTT,TRBJ2-2,many,TRBV29-1,TRBD1
CASSSPGTSPGFASEQYF,TGTGCCAGCAGTTCCCCTGGAACCTCCCCGGGATTTGCCAGCGAGCAGTACTTC,TRBJ2-7,few,TRBV28,-
CASSPWTGRETQYF,TGTGCCAGCAGTCCGTGGACAGGGCGGGAGACCCAGTACTTC,TRBJ2-5,-,TRBV6-2/TRBV6-3,TRBD1
CASKGDSNQPQHF,TGTGCCAGCAAGGGGGATAGCAATCAGCCCCAGCATTTT,TRBJ1-5,-,TRBV28,-
CASSSNRQGYEQYF,TGTGCCAGCAGCTCAAACCGACAGGGATACGAGCAGTACTTC,TRBJ2-7,-,TRBV7-2,TRBD1
CASSYSTGEQETQYF,TGTGCCAGCAGTTACTCGACAGGGGAACAAGAGACCCAGTACTTC,TRBJ2-5,-,TRBV6-5,TRBD1
CASSPAQGNQPQHF,TGTGCCAGCTCACCGGCCCAAGGCAATCAGCCCCAGCATTTT,TRBJ1-5,-,TRBV18,-
CASREGLRGNTIYF,TGTGCCAGCAGAGAGGGACTTCGGGGAAACACCATATATTTT,TRBJ1-3,-,TRBV7-8,-
CASSIDHGGPYEQYF,TGTGCCAGTAGTATAGATCACGGGGGGCCGTACGAGCAGTACTTC,TRBJ2-7,few,TRBV19,-
CAWSGTSENQPQHF,TGTGCCTGGAGTGGTACGAGTGAAAATCAGCCCCAGCATTTT,TRBJ1-5,once,TRBV30,-
CASSLERDYYSPLHF,TGTGCCAGCAGCTTGGAGCGGGATTATTATTCACCCCTCCACTTT,TRBJ1-6,-,TRBV5-4,-
CASSQTGLWNEQFF,TGTGCCAGCAGCCAGACAGGTCTTTGGAATGAGCAGTTCTTC,TRBJ2-1,few,TRBV11-2,-
CASLGLAAGASETQYF,TGTGCCAGCCTCGGCCTGGCAGCGGGAGCGTCAGAGACCCAGTACTTC,TRBJ2-5,-,TRBV18,TRBD2
CASSALPGTSYNEQFF,TGTGCCAGCAGTGCACTACCTGGGACTAGTTACAATGAGCAGTTCTTC,TRBJ2-1,-,TRBV28,TRBD2
CASSVRGGNSNQPQHF,TGTGCCAGCAGCGTCCGGGGGGGAAATAGCAATCAGCCCCAGCATTTT,TRBJ1-5,-,TRBV6-4,-
CASRAGGAGQETQYF,TGTGCCAGCAGGGCGGGGGGGGCCGGCCAAGAGACCCAGTACTTC,TRBJ2-5,-,TRBV27,TRBD2
CASSLTVAYEQYF,TGTGCCAGCAGCTTAACAGTGGCTTACGAGCAGTACTTC,TRBJ2-7,-,TRBV7-2,-
CATSDSLGLGLNYGYTF,TGTGCCACCAGTGACTCCCTCGGACTGGGCCTTAACTATGGCTACACCTTC,TRBJ1-2,-,TRBV24-1,-
CASSRDTGNTGELFF,TGTGCCAGCAGCCGGGACACGGGTAACACCGGGGAGCTGTTTTTT,TRBJ2-2,-,TRBV7-9,-
CASSKEGGSNQPQHF,TGCGCCAGCAGCAAGGAAGGGGGCTCCAATCAGCCCCAGCATTTT,TRBJ1-5,-,TRBV5-1,TRBD1
CASSVGAGITDTQYF,TGTGCCAGCAGCGTAGGAGCGGGGATCACAGATACGCAGTATTTT,TRBJ2-3,-,TRBV9,TRBD2
CASSGTGKSGYTF,TGTGCCAGCAGTGGAACAGGGAAGTCTGGCTACACCTTC,TRBJ1-2,-,TRBV2,-
CSVDGTGVGELFF,TGCAGCGTCGACGGGACAGGGGTCGGGGAGCTGTTTTTT,TRBJ2-2,-,TRBV29-1,TRBD1
CASSPTTGGGTGELFF,TGTGCCAGCAGCCCGACGACAGGGGGGGGTACCGGGGAGCTGTTTTTT,TRBJ2-2,-,TRBV11-2,TRBD1
CASSEDRADQPQHF,TGTGCCAGCAGCGAGGACAGGGCCGATCAGCCCCAGCATTTT,TRBJ1-5,-,TRBV2,TRBD1
CASSRARSGTSGNTIYF,TGTGCCAGCAGCCGAGCGAGGTCGGGTACCTCTGGAAACACCATATATTTT,TRBJ1-3,once,TRBV11-2,-
CASSLATGNIEKLFF,TGTGCCAGCAGTTTAGCGACAGGGAACATTGAAAAACTGTTTTTT,TRBJ1-4,-,TRBV28,TRBD1
CASSPFRTTRPKAFF,TGTGCCAGCTCACCCTTCCGGACAACACGACCAAAAGCTTTCTTT,TRBJ1-1,-,TRBV18,-
CASSLSAPGSNQPQHF,TGTGCCAGCAGTCTAAGCGCCCCAGGGAGCAATCAGCCCCAGCATTTT,TRBJ1-5,-,TRBV28,-
CASSVSASTSSPLHF,TGTGCCAGCAGCGTAAGTGCCTCCACATCCTCACCCCTCCACTTT,TRBJ1-6,-,TRBV9,-
CASSAGQPGLAGGFYEQYF,TGTGCCAGCAGCGCCGGACAACCGGGACTAGCGGGAGGCTTCTACGAGCAGTACTTC,TRBJ2-7,-,TRBV7-6,TRBD2
CASSLRMPGEMYNEQFF,TGTGCCAGCAGCCTAAGGATGCCCGGAGAGATGTACAATGAGCAGTTCTTC,TRBJ2-1,once,TRBV7-8,-
CASSMGLRNSPLHF,TGTGCCAGCAGCATGGGACTTCGGAATTCACCCCTCCACTTT,TRBJ1-6,-,TRBV11-3,-
CASSLEGGGGELFF,TGTGCCAGCAGCTTGGAAGGCGGAGGCGGGGAGCTGTTTTTT,TRBJ2-2,once,TRBV5-4,-
CATRLDGQSSYEQYF,TGTGCCACCAGGCTAGACGGACAGAGCTCCTACGAGCAGTACTTC,TRBJ2-7,-,TRBV15,-
CASSSQSGSADTQYF,TGCGCCAGCAGCTCACAGAGCGGGAGTGCAGATACGCAGTATTTT,TRBJ2-3,-,TRBV5-1,TRBD2
CASSLGLLAGASTDTQYF,TGTGCCAGCAGCCTCGGCCTCCTAGCGGGGGCCTCCACAGATACGCAGTATTTT,TRBJ2-3,once,TRBV9,TRBD2
CASSFGQTSGEQYF,TGTGCCAGCAGTTTCGGACAGACCTCGGGGGAGCAGTACTTC,TRBJ2-7,-,TRBV6-6,-
CAWSSGGVGQPQHF,TGTGCCTGGAGTTCAGGGGGCGTGGGTCAGCCCCAGCATTTT,TRBJ1-5,once,TRBV30,TRBD1
CASTRRGRETEAFF,TGTGCCAGCACCAGGCGGGGTCGTGAGACTGAAGCTTTCTTT,TRBJ1-1,-,TRBV19,-
CASLAGGVSYNEQFF,TGTGCCAGTCTAGCGGGAGGGGTCTCCTACAATGAGCAGTTCTTC,TRBJ2-1,-,TRBV19,TRBD2
CAISRQGPQETQYF,TGTGCCATCAGTAGACAGGGACCCCAAGAGACCCAGTACTTC,TRBJ2-5,-,TRBV10-3,TRBD1
CSASGRVGKYTGELFF,TGTTCCGCTAGCGGGAGGGTCGGTAAGTACACCGGGGAGCTGTTTTTT,TRBJ2-2,-,TRBV19,TRBD2
CASSPGTGIYEQYF,TGTGCCAGCAGCCCCGGGACAGGTATCTACGAGCAGTACTTC,TRBJ2-7,few,TRBV3-1/TRBV3-2,TRBD1
CASSPPSGSNTQYF,TGTGCCAGCAGCCCCCCTAGCGGGAGTAATACGCAGTATTTT,TRBJ2-3,-,TRBV4-2,TRBD2
CSIRTVYEQYF,TGCAGCATAAGGACAGTTTACGAGCAGTACTTC,TRBJ2-7,few,TRBV29-1,-
CASSGGLAGGNEQFF,TGTGCCAGCAGCGGGGGACTAGCGGGAGGCAATGAGCAGTTCTTC,TRBJ2-1,-,TRBV5-6,TRBD2
CASVSGDSYNEQFF,TGTGCCAGCGTTTCAGGGGACTCCTACAATGAGCAGTTCTTC,TRBJ2-1,-,TRBV27,-
CASSFGNTGELFF,TGTGCCAGTAGTTTCGGTAACACCGGGGAGCTGTTTTTT,TRBJ2-2,-,TRBV19,-
CAWSVTAGSYNEQFF,TGTGCCTGGAGTGTAACAGCTGGCTCCTACAATGAGCAGTTCTTC,TRBJ2-1,-,TRBV30,-
CASSTGGDQPQHF,TGTGCCAGTTCGACAGGAGGTGATCAGCCCCAGCATTTT,TRBJ1-5,few,TRBV27,-
CASSFPVGGDNQPQHF,TGTGCCAGCAGTTTCCCGGTAGGGGGGGACAATCAGCCCCAGCATTTT,TRBJ1-5,-,TRBV28,-
CSVALTDTQYF,TGCAGCGTTGCACTCACAGATACGCAGTATTTT,TRBJ2-3,-,TRBV29-1,-
CASSTGLNTEAFF,TGCGCCAGCAGCACGGGATTAAACACTGAAGCTTTCTTT,TRBJ1-1,-,TRBV5-1,-
CASSPDTEQYF,TGCGCCAGCAGTCCGGACACCGAGCAGTACTTC,TRBJ2-7,once,TRBV5-1,-
CASSFRTDSSSYNSPLHF,TGTGCCAGCAGTTTCCGGACAGACTCGAGCTCCTATAATTCACCCCTCCACTTT,TRBJ1-6,-,TRBV27,-